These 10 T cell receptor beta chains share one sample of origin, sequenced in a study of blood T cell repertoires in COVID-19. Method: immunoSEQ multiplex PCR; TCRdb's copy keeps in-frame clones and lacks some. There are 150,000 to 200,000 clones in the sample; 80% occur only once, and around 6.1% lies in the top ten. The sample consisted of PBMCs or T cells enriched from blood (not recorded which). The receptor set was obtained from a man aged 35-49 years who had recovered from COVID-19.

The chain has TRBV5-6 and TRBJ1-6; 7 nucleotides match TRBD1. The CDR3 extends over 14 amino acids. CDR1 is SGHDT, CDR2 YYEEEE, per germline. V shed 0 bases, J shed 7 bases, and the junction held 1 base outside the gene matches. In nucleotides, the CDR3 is TGTGCCAGCAGCTTGGGGACAGGCAATTCACCCCTCCACTTT. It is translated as CASSLGTGNSPLHF.

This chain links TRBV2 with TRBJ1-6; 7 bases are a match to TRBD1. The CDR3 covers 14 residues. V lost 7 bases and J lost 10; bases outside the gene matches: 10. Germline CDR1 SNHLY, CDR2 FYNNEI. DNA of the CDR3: TGTGCCAGCACCTCCACAACAGGGGACTCACCCCTCCACTTT. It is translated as CASTSTTGDSPLHF.

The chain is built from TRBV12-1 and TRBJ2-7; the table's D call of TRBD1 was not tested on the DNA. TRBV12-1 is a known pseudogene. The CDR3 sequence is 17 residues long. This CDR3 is CASSGEGDSGPPYEQYV. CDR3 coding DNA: TGTGCCAGCAGCGGAGAAGGGGACAGCGGCCCACCCTACGAGCAGTACGTC.

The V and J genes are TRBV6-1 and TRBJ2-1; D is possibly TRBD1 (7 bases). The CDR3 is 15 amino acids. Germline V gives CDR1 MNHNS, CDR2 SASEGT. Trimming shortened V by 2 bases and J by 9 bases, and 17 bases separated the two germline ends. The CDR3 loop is CASSEHGGGRSEQFF. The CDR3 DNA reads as TGTGCCAGCAGTGAACACGGAGGGGGCCGGAGTGAGCAGTTCTTC.

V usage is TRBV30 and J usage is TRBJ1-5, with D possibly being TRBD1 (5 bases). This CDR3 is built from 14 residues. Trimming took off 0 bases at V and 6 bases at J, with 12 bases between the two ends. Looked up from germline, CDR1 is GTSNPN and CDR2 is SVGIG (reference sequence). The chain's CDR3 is CAWSVGQGSQPQHF. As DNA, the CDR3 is TGTGCCTGGAGTGTAGGGCAGGGAAGTCAGCCCCAGCATTTT.

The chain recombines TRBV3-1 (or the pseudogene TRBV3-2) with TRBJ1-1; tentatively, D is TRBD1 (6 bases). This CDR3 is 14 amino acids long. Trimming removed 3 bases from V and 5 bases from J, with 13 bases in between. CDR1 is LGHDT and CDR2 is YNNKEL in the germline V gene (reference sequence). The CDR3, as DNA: TGTGCCAGCAGCCAGCATTCAGGGGTAACTGAAGCTTTCTTT. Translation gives CASSQHSGVTEAFF.

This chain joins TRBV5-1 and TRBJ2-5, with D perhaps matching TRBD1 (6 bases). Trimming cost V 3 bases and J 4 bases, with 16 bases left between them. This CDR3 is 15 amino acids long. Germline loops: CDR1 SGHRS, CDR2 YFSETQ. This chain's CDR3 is CASSSPGTPGETQYF. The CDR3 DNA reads TGCGCCAGCAGCTCCCCCGGGACACCGGGAGAGACCCAGTACTTC.

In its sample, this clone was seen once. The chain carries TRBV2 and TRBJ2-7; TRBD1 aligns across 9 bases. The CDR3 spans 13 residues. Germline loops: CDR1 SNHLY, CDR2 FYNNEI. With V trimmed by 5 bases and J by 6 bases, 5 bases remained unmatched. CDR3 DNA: TGTGCCAGCAGTAGGACAGGGGTCCCCGAGCAGTACGTC. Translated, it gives CASSRTGVPEQYV.

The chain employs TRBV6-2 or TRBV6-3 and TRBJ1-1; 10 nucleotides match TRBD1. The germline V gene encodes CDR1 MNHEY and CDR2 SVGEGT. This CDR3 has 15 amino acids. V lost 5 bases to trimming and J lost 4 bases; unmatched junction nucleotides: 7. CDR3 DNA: TGTGCCAGCAGTGACAGGGGGCGAATAGGCACTGAAGCTTTCTTT. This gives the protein CASSDRGRIGTEAFF.

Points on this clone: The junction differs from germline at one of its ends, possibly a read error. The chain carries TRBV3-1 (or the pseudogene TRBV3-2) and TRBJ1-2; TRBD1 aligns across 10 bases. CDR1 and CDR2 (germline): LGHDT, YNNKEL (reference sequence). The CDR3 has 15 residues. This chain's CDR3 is CASSQGSSETGGRFF. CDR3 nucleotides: TGTGCCAGCAGCCAAGGGAGTTCGGAGACAGGGGGCAGGTTCTTC.